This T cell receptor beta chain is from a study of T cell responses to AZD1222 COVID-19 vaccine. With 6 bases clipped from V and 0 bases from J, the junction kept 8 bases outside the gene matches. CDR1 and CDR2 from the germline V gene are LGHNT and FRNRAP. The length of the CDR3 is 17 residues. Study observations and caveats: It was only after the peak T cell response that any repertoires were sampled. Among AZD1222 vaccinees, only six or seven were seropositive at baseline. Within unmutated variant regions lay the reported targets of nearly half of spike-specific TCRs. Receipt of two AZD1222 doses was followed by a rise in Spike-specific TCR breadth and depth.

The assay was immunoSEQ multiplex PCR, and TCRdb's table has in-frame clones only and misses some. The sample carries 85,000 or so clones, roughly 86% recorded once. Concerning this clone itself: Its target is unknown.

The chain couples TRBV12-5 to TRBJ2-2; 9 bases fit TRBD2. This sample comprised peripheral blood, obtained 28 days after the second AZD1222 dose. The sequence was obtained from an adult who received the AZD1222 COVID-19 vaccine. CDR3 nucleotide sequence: TGTGCTAGTGGCCGTGCTAGCGGGGCCACGAACACCGGGGAGCTGTTTTTT. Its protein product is CASGRASGATNTGELFF.